This TCR beta chain originates from a study of beta chain features in type 1 diabetes. Study results and limitations: Compared with healthy donors, patients appeared to share more similar naive, central memory and regulatory TCRB repertoires. In every one of the four CD4+ subsets, TCRB CDR3s were moderately but significantly shorter in Type 1 diabetes patients.

This clone was found a few times. Its antigen is undetermined. Expressed TCRB transcripts were sequenced after all isolated RNA was converted to cDNA. Clones were sequenced by immunoSEQ multiplex PCR, and TCRdb holds only the in-frame ones, with some missing. The sample lists about 660,000 clones, over 12% occurring once. This sequence was found in a man aged 18 to 30 with type 1 diabetes. Sequenced input: naive CD4+ T cells from blood.

In DNA form, the CDR3 reads TGTGCCAGCAGTTACGGGCAGCGGGTTTACCGGGAGCTGTTTTTT. This codes for CASSYGQRVYRELFF. V and J are TRBV6-5 and TRBJ2-2, with D possibly TRBD2 on 6 matching bases. The CDR3 has 15 residues. With 2 bases removed from V and 9 bases from J, the gap between germline ends came to 16 bases. Germline CDR1 and CDR2: MNHEY and SVGAGI.